The next 24 T cell receptor beta chains were all read from a single sample in a study of blood T cell repertoires in COVID-19. Clones were sequenced by immunoSEQ multiplex PCR, and TCRdb holds only the in-frame ones, with some missing. The data hold around 87,000 clones, with roughly nine tenths observed a single time. Sequencing used peripheral blood. These receptors originate from a human donor with active COVID-19. The donor label of this sample is uncertain.

The chain has TRBV3-1 (or the pseudogene TRBV3-2) and TRBJ2-1, with D possibly matching TRBD1 (6 bases). V was pared by 0 bases and J by 7 bases, with 16 bases between. The CDR3 length is 16 residues. Germline V lookup: CDR1 LGHDT, CDR2 YNNKEL (reference sequence). The CDR3 nucleotides read TGTGCCAGCAGCCAAGAGAGGGACACAACTCGGAATGAGCAGTTCTTC. Its translation is CASSQERDTTRNEQFF.

V usage is TRBV4-1 and J usage is TRBJ1-4, with 9 positions matching TRBD1. The V and J ends lost 0 bases and 8 bases, in that order; junction bases with no gene match: 4. The germline gives CDR1 MGHRA, CDR2 YSYEKL. The CDR3 consists of 15 residues. CDR3 amino acids: CASSQEGGQGEKLFF. Here the CDR3 DNA reads TGCGCCAGCAGCCAAGAAGGCGGACAGGGGGAAAAACTGTTTTTT.

The chain is built from TRBV7-9 and TRBJ1-1; a weak D match, TRBD1 (6 bases). V dropped 5 bases and J dropped 4 bases, with 20 bases sitting between them. This CDR3 comprises 16 residues. Germline V lookup: CDR1 SEHNR, CDR2 FQNEAQ (reference sequence). CDR3 nucleotide sequence: TGTGCCAGCAGCCCAGGGAGGGGGGAGTGGGGCACTGAAGCTTTCTTT. It codes for CASSPGRGEWGTEAFF.

The chain recombines TRBV7-2 with TRBJ2-2, with unresolved D. The CDR3 is 13 residues long. Germline V CDR1 and CDR2: SGHTA, FQGNSA. The V gene lost 6 bases and the J gene lost 5 bases, with 10 bases spanning the gap. This chain's CDR3 is CASRASRTGELFF. The CDR3 DNA follows: TGTGCCAGCAGGGCCTCGAGGACCGGGGAGCTGTTTTTT.

The rearrangement joins TRBV27 to TRBJ1-1; D not resolved. The ends were cut back, 0 bases at V and 3 bases at J, with 11 bases in the middle. Germline V gene data show CDR1 as MNHEY and CDR2 as SMNVEV (reference sequence). The length of the CDR3 is 15 residues. DNA of the CDR3: TGTGCCAGCAGTTTATCGCCCAGGTTGGACACTGAAGCTTTCTTT. Translating gives CASSLSPRLDTEAFF.

The chain uses TRBV19 and TRBJ1-1, with TRBD1 identical over 8 bases. Germline trimming cut 6 bases from V and 4 bases from J; bases unmatched to any gene: 7. Per the germline V gene, CDR1 is LNHDA and CDR2 is SQIVND (reference sequence). CDR3 length: 14 residues. This CDR3 is CASSLQGGGTEAFF. CDR3 coding DNA: TGTGCCAGTAGCCTACAGGGGGGGGGCACTGAAGCTTTCTTT.

The genes are TRBV4-1 and TRBJ1-6, with D hard to call. The V gene's germline CDR1 is MGHRA and CDR2 YSYEKL. The CDR3 covers 18 residues. V was trimmed by 1 base and J by 6 bases, leaving 19 bases between them. The CDR3 here is CASSQVRAGKWLNSPLHF. CDR3 DNA: TGCGCCAGCAGCCAAGTCAGAGCGGGGAAGTGGCTTAATTCACCCCTCCACTTT.

This clone was seen only a few times. V usage is TRBV4-3 and J usage is TRBJ2-1; weak D call: TRBD2 (5 bases). Per the germline V gene, CDR1 is LGHNA and CDR2 is YSLEER. Deletions cut 0 bases from V and 2 bases from J, with 11 bases between. The CDR3 totals 16 residues. CDR3 sequence reads: CASSQDSAEAYNEQFF. CDR3 nucleotides: TGCGCCAGCAGCCAAGATTCAGCGGAGGCCTACAATGAGCAGTTCTTC.

The chain carries TRBV5-1 and TRBJ1-2; 8 bases align to TRBD1. V gave up 0 bases and J gave up 0 bases; unmatched junction bases: 7. The CDR3 spans 17 residues. Looked up from germline, CDR1 is SGHRS and CDR2 is YFSETQ. The CDR3 sequence is CASSLVGGQGPNYGYTF. The CDR3 DNA is TGCGCCAGCAGCTTGGTGGGTGGACAGGGCCCTAACTATGGCTACACCTTC.

DNA for the CDR3: TGTGCCAGCAGCTTAGCGCTAAGGGGGGCGGGGGCCGTCCCTAAGTACTTC. Protein sequence: CASSLALRGAGAVPKYF. V and J are TRBV7-2 and TRBJ2-7, with D perhaps TRBD2 (7 bases). CDR3 size: 17 residues. The V end was cut by 0 bases, the J end by 11 bases, with 26 bases between. CDR1 is SGHTA and CDR2 is FQGNSA in the germline V gene.

This sequence joins TRBV19 and TRBJ2-7; 10 positions agree with TRBD1. V shed 5 bases, J shed 3 bases, and the junction held 7 bases outside the gene matches. This CDR3 has 15 residues. Germline assignment: CDR1 LNHDA and CDR2 SQIVND (reference sequence). CDR3 amino acids: CASSPGTGASYEQYF. Written as DNA, the CDR3 is TGTGCCAGTAGTCCCGGGACAGGGGCCAGCTACGAGCAGTACTTC.

The chain carries TRBV27 and TRBJ2-3; no clear D gene. This CDR3 has 14 amino acids. Trimming cost V 6 bases and J 5 bases, with 15 bases left between them. The germline V gene encodes CDR1 MNHEY and CDR2 SMNVEV (reference sequence). The CDR3 DNA reads as TGTGCCAGCAGCACGACCTCTAGGATAGATACGCAGTATTTT. As protein: CASSTTSRIDTQYF.

V gene TRBV9 combines with J gene TRBJ1-6; 7 nucleotides line up with TRBD1. The V gene's germline CDR1 is SGDLS and CDR2 YYNGEE. The CDR3 has 14 amino acids. V shed 2 bases and J 7 bases; nucleotides not matched to a gene: 3. The CDR3 sequence is CASSVGQRNSPLHF. CDR3 DNA: TGTGCCAGCAGCGTGGGACAGCGGAATTCACCCCTCCACTTT.

CDR3 amino acids: CASSFGRLARNTQYF. The CDR3 DNA is TGTGCCAGCAGCTTCGGTCGGCTAGCGAGAAATACGCAGTATTTT. This chain links TRBV5-6 with TRBJ2-3, with D perhaps TRBD2 (6 bases). V gave up 2 bases and J gave up 7 bases, with 17 bases separating them. The CDR3 totals 15 residues. Germline CDR1 reads SGHDT; CDR2 reads YYEEEE.

The gene calls are TRBV10-2 and TRBJ2-1, with D possibly TRBD2 on 7 matching bases. There are 17 residues in the CDR3. Germline V gene sequence: CDR1 WSHSY, CDR2 SAAADI. V lost 4 bases to trimming and J lost 6 bases, with 22 bases between them. CDR3 DNA sequence: TGCGCCAGCAGTGGTTCTAGGGACGGGGGGCCCCTCAATGAGCAGTTCTTC. Amino acid sequence: CASSGSRDGGPLNEQFF.

This chain joins TRBV27 and TRBJ1-6; D perhaps matches TRBD1 (6 bases). Germline V lookup: CDR1 MNHEY, CDR2 SMNVEV (reference sequence). This CDR3 contains 14 residues. V was pared by 11 bases and J by 8 bases, with 19 bases between. CDR3 loop: CAASVSGGYSPLHF. The CDR3 nucleotides are TGTGCCGCCAGTGTGTCGGGGGGCTATTCACCCCTCCACTTT.

Only one count was recorded for this clone. V gene TRBV7-9 combines with J gene TRBJ2-7, with D possibly being TRBD1 (6 bases). The germline V and J ends were trimmed by 4 bases and 1 base, with 8 bases remaining between them. CDR3 size: 13 residues. Germline V gene sequence: CDR1 SEHNR, CDR2 FQNEAQ (reference sequence). The CDR3: CASSSQGSYEQYF. In DNA form, the CDR3 reads TGTGCCAGCAGCTCCCAGGGGTCCTACGAGCAGTACTTC.

The chain combines TRBV20-1 with TRBJ2-7; D is unclear. This CDR3 region has 11 residues. Germline V gene sequence: CDR1 DFQATT, CDR2 SNEGSKA (reference sequence). Trimming left V 0 bases short and J 6 bases short, with 6 bases between. As DNA, the CDR3 is TGCAGTGCTAGAGAACAGCCCGAGCAGTACTTC. Its protein product is CSAREQPEQYF.

The V and J genes are TRBV9 and TRBJ1-4; 7 nucleotides match TRBD1. Germline values: CDR1 SGDLS, CDR2 YYNGEE. The CDR3 totals 15 residues. V dropped 4 bases and J dropped 5; count of bases not matched to a gene: 8. The CDR3 is CASSPSGQSNEKLFF. CDR3 in DNA: TGTGCCAGCAGCCCGTCGGGACAGAGCAATGAAAAACTGTTTTTT.

The V and J genes are TRBV10-3 and TRBJ2-7; 8 bases line up with TRBD2. CDR3 length equals 17 residues. V shed 2 bases, J shed 0 bases, and the junction held 9 bases outside the gene matches. The germline V gene has CDR1 ENHRY and CDR2 SYGVKD. The CDR3 is CAISEPRREGSSYEQYF. CDR3 in DNA: TGTGCCATCAGTGAGCCCCGACGGGAGGGAAGCTCCTACGAGCAGTACTTC.

The chain employs TRBV4-1 and TRBJ1-1; D is unresolved. Trimming removed 3 bases from V and 4 bases from J, with 9 bases in between. Per germline, CDR1 MGHRA and CDR2 YSYEKL. The CDR3 is 13 amino acids. CDR3 amino acids: CASSQTRSTEAFF. In DNA form, the CDR3 reads TGCGCCAGCAGCCAGACCCGGAGCACTGAAGCTTTCTTT.

This rearrangement joins TRBV24-1 to TRBJ2-1; D might be TRBD1 (6 bases). The CDR3 extends over 15 amino acids. Germline-derived CDR1 and CDR2 are KGHDR and SFDVKD. The V end lost 9 bases, the J end lost 8 bases, and 22 bases lay between the germline ends. Written as DNA, the CDR3 is TGTGCCACCGGCAAAACTTCGAACAGGGTCTATGAGCAGTTCTTC. Translated, it gives CATGKTSNRVYEQFF.

The chain employs TRBV19 and TRBJ2-1; TRBD1 is a possible D gene (5 bases). Trimming shortened V by 3 bases and J by 8 bases, and 14 bases separated the two germline ends. Germline loops: CDR1 LNHDA, CDR2 SQIVND (reference sequence). CDR3 length: 14 amino acids. The CDR3 loop reads CASSIWAGHDEQFF. CDR3 sequence (DNA): TGTGCCAGTAGTATTTGGGCAGGGCACGATGAGCAGTTCTTC.

This sequence joins TRBV7-9 and TRBJ2-7; 10 positions agree with TRBD1. Trimming removed 0 bases from V and 4 bases from J; junction bases left unmatched: 6. The length of the CDR3 is 16 residues. The germline V gene encodes CDR1 SEHNR and CDR2 FQNEAQ (reference sequence). Written as DNA, the CDR3 is TGTGCCAGCAGCTTAGCGGGGGGACAGGGGAGGTACGAGCAGTACTTC. Translated, it gives CASSLAGGQGRYEQYF. The variable domain in full, completed from reference TRBV7-9 and TRBJ2-7, reads DTGVSQNPRHKITKRGQNVTFRCDPISEHNRLYWYRQTLGQGPEFLTYFQNEAQLEKSRLLSDRFSAERPKGSFSTLEIQRTEQGDSAMYLCASSLAGGQGRYEQYFGPGTRLTVT.